The 32 T cell receptor beta chains below all came from one sample that was sequenced in a study of T cells after somatic rescue of genetic block. TCRdb's copy holds only in-frame clones and misses some; the assay was immunoSEQ multiplex PCR. This table holds 110,000 or so clones, around nine tenths found once. The sample taken for sequencing was peripheral blood mononuclear cells (PBMCs). These receptors originate from a woman between 18 and 30 years old.

This chain joins TRBV2 and TRBJ2-7; D unresolved. CDR1 SNHLY and CDR2 FYNNEI come from the germline V gene. V lost 6 bases to trimming and J lost 6 bases, with 9 bases between them. The CDR3 is 11 amino acids. This chain's CDR3 is CASRTRTEQYF. For the CDR3, the DNA is TGTGCCAGCAGGACTCGGACCGAGCAGTACTTC.

The chain couples TRBV6-5 to TRBJ1-1; TRBD1 is a possible D gene (5 bases). V shed 5 bases and J shed 4 bases, with 11 bases lying between them. This CDR3 region has 13 residues. The germline V gene has CDR1 MNHEY and CDR2 SVGAGI. This CDR3 is CASSPGLATEAFF. DNA of the CDR3: TGTGCCAGCAGTCCGGGACTTGCCACTGAAGCTTTCTTT.

This chain connects TRBV5-1 to TRBJ1-2; no reliable D call. The V gene's germline CDR1 is SGHRS and CDR2 YFSETQ. This CDR3 has 16 amino acids. Trimming took 3 bases from V and 2 from J, leaving 17 bases between them. The CDR3: CASSSRSLDGNYGYTF. Written as DNA, the CDR3 is TGCGCCAGCAGCTCGCGGTCCTTGGACGGGAACTATGGCTACACCTTC. The entire variable domain, with the rest obtained from reference TRBV5-1 and TRBJ1-2, is as follows: KAGVTQTPRYLIKTRGQQVTLSCSPISGHRSVSWYQQTPGQGLQFLFEYFSETQRNKGNFPGRFSGRQFSNSRSEMNVSTLELGDSALYLCASSSRSLDGNYGYTFGSGTRLTVV.

The chain is built from TRBV29-1 and TRBJ2-7; either TRBD1 or TRBD2 may fit D (5 bases each). Trimming pared 5 bases from V and 6 bases from J, leaving 17 bases between. Germline CDR1 is SQVTM and CDR2 is ANQGSEA. The CDR3 runs 13 residues. CDR3: CSVLLNQGREQYF. The CDR3 DNA reads TGCAGCGTTCTACTTAATCAGGGACGCGAGCAGTACTTC.

The V gene is TRBV6-4, the J gene TRBJ1-2; 7 nucleotides align to TRBD1. V lost 5 bases, J lost 4 bases, and 13 bases stayed unmatched. CDR3 size: 16 residues. The germline V gene encodes CDR1 MRHNA and CDR2 SNTAGT. CDR3 sequence (DNA): TGTGCCAGCAGTAGAGGAACGGGATCAGGGGGCTATGGCTACACCTTC. Protein: CASSRGTGSGGYGYTF.

The chain couples TRBV15 to TRBJ2-3; no clear D gene. The CDR3 contains 14 residues. Deletions cut 6 bases from V and 6 bases from J, with 16 bases between. Germline loops: CDR1 LNHNV, CDR2 YYDKDF (reference sequence). The CDR3 DNA reads TGTGCCACCAGGATTCGTGGGCTGGGCGATACGCAGTATTTT. Amino acid sequence: CATRIRGLGDTQYF.

J is TRBJ1-6 and V is TRBV9; D is possibly TRBD1 (5 bases). The CDR3 loop spans 16 amino acids. Between the trimmed V and J ends, which lost 6 bases and 0 bases, there was a span of 13 bases. Germline V CDR1 and CDR2: SGDLS, YYNGEE. CDR3 residues: CASTGTASSYNSPLHF. CDR3 DNA sequence: TGTGCCAGCACCGGGACGGCTAGCTCCTATAATTCACCCCTCCACTTT.

The V call is TRBV7-6, the J call TRBJ1-1, with D possibly TRBD1 on 5 matching bases. CDR1 is SGHVS, CDR2 FNYEAQ, per germline. The V and J ends lost 6 bases and 4 bases respectively, with 15 bases between them. CDR3 length: 14 residues. CDR3 residues: CASSSWGKGTEAFF. The CDR3 nucleotides read TGTGCCAGCAGTTCTTGGGGGAAGGGCACTGAAGCTTTCTTT.

The chain combines TRBV7-9 with TRBJ1-1; D is undetermined. V was cut by 5 bases and J by 1 base, with 11 bases left in between. Germline V CDR1 and CDR2: SEHNR, FQNEAQ (reference sequence). The CDR3 has 14 amino acids. CDR3 amino acids: CASSREHKNTEAFF. The CDR3 nucleotides are TGTGCCAGCAGCAGAGAACATAAGAACACTGAAGCTTTCTTT.

The rearrangement links TRBV19 to TRBJ1-2, with TRBD1 identical over 7 bases. The CDR3 extends over 15 amino acids. Per the germline V gene, CDR1 is LNHDA and CDR2 is SQIVND (reference sequence). V shed 6 bases and J 1 base; nucleotides not matched to a gene: 8. The CDR3 spells CASSKKGQYNYGYTF. As DNA, the CDR3 is TGTGCCAGTAGCAAGAAGGGACAGTATAACTATGGCTACACCTTC. Filled out from reference TRBV19 and TRBJ1-2, the complete variable domain reads DGGITQSPKYLFRKEGQNVTLSCEQNLNHDAMYWYRQDPGQGLRLIYYSQIVNDFQKGDIAEGYSVSREKKESFPLTVTSAQKNPTAFYLCASSKKGQYNYGYTFGSGTRLTVV.

This chain links TRBV6-1 with TRBJ1-1; weak D call: TRBD1 (6 bases). CDR1 is MNHNS, CDR2 SASEGT, per germline. V lost 1 base to trimming and J lost 9 bases, with 21 bases between them. There are 16 residues in the CDR3. The CDR3 coding sequence is TGTGCCAGCAGTGAAGAAGCGGAGCCAGGGGCGGGTCAAGCTTTCTTT. Translating gives CASSEEAEPGAGQAFF.

CDR3 amino acids: CASSQASTGSYEQYF. The CDR3 coding sequence is TGCGCCAGCAGCCAAGCTTCGACAGGCTCCTACGAGCAGTACTTC. J is TRBJ2-7 and V is TRBV4-3, with a possible D match to TRBD1 (6 bases). CDR3 size: 15 residues. V shed 1 base and J shed 0 bases, with 10 bases lying between them. Germline CDR1 is LGHNA and CDR2 is YSLEER.

A single count supports this clone. V gene TRBV18 combines with J gene TRBJ2-5; D might be TRBD1 or TRBD2, each matching 5 bases. Trimming took off 2 bases at V and 5 bases at J, with 12 bases between the two ends. The CDR3 spans 14 residues. The germline gives CDR1 KGHSH, CDR2 LQKENI. DNA of the CDR3: TGTGCCAGCTCACCAGAGGGGTCGCGGGAGACCCAGTACTTC. This codes for CASSPEGSRETQYF.

V and J are TRBV7-9 and TRBJ2-1; no reliable D call. V lost 5 bases and J lost 9, with 17 bases in between. This CDR3 has 14 amino acids. CDR1 is SEHNR and CDR2 is FQNEAQ in the germline V gene (reference sequence). The CDR3 region is CASSTRKWTGEQFF. In DNA, the CDR3 is TGTGCCAGCAGCACAAGGAAGTGGACCGGTGAGCAGTTCTTC.

The chain employs TRBV5-6 and TRBJ1-5; tentatively, D is TRBD1 (5 bases). There are 14 residues in the CDR3. CDR1 SGHDT and CDR2 YYEEEE come from the germline V gene. The V and J ends lost 0 bases and 3 bases respectively, with 7 bases between them. CDR3 sequence: CASSLVGVNQPQHF. The CDR3 DNA reads as TGTGCCAGCAGCTTGGTAGGGGTCAATCAGCCCCAGCATTTT.

This sequence joins TRBV4-1 and TRBJ2-7, with TRBD2 identical over 13 bases. The germline gives CDR1 MGHRA, CDR2 YSYEKL. The CDR3 covers 19 residues. V trimming: 5 bases; J trimming: 0 bases; junction bases outside the gene matches: 13. In DNA, the CDR3 is TGCGCCAGCAGCGGTAAGCCGGGACTAGCGGGGACAAGCTCCTACGAGCAGTACTTC. Translating it yields CASSGKPGLAGTSSYEQYF.

The V and J genes are TRBV7-3 and TRBJ1-1; TRBD1 matches at 7 bases. Germline V CDR1 and CDR2: SGHTA, FQGTGA. The junction had 4 bases not matched to a gene; V was cut back by 2 bases and J by 1 base. The CDR3 has 15 residues. For the CDR3, the DNA is TGTGCCAGCAGCTTACGGAGGGGGCGGAACACTGAAGCTTTCTTT. This sequence encodes CASSLRRGRNTEAFF.

The chain employs TRBV6-4 and TRBJ2-3; no clear D gene. Trimming took 0 bases from V and 4 from J, leaving 8 bases between them. This CDR3 region has 14 residues. CDR1 and CDR2 (germline): MRHNA, SNTAGT. The CDR3 reads CASSDSSPSDTQYF. The DNA for the CDR3 is TGTGCCAGCAGTGACTCGTCTCCCTCAGATACGCAGTATTTT.

In this sample, this clone turned up once. The chain carries TRBV10-3 and TRBJ2-7, with D possibly matching TRBD1 (6 bases). Germline CDR1 is ENHRY and CDR2 is SYGVKD. Trimming took 8 bases from V and 2 from J, leaving 13 bases between them. The CDR3 totals 13 residues. The CDR3 sequence is CAIQGHTAYEQYF. CDR3 coding DNA: TGTGCCATCCAGGGGCACACGGCCTACGAGCAGTACTTC.

This chain connects TRBV6-1 to TRBJ1-1; 8 bases agree with TRBD1. This CDR3 has 14 amino acids. CDR1 is MNHNS and CDR2 is SASEGT in the germline V gene. After removal of 4 bases from V and 1 base from J, the junction contained 2 bases not matched to a gene. The CDR3 sequence: CASSGGQANTEAFF. CDR3 DNA: TGTGCCAGCAGTGGGGGACAGGCGAACACTGAAGCTTTCTTT.

The genes are TRBV29-1 and TRBJ1-2; weak D call: TRBD1 (5 bases). This CDR3 spans 10 amino acids. Germline CDR1 is SQVTM and CDR2 is ANQGSEA. The germline V and J ends were trimmed by 3 bases and 8 bases, with 7 bases remaining between them. The CDR3 is CSVDRDGYTF. The DNA for the CDR3 is TGCAGCGTTGATCGGGACGGCTACACCTTC.

The rearrangement uses TRBV10-1 and TRBJ2-7; 8 bases map to TRBD1. Germline CDR1 WNHNN, CDR2 SYGVQD (reference sequence). The CDR3 length is 15 residues. Trimming removed 8 bases from V and 4 bases from J; junction bases left unmatched: 13. The CDR3 here is CASPLRTGSRYEQYF. The CDR3 bases are TGCGCCAGCCCTCTCCGGACAGGGTCTAGATACGAGCAGTACTTC.

This clone came up once. The chain couples TRBV7-9 to TRBJ1-1; no definite D call. With 1 base removed from V and 2 bases from J, the gap between germline ends came to 8 bases. In germline, CDR1 is SEHNR, CDR2 FQNEAQ (reference sequence). CDR3 length: 14 amino acids. CDR3 residues: CASSLGPANTEAFF. The CDR3 bases are TGTGCCAGCAGCTTAGGACCGGCCAACACTGAAGCTTTCTTT.

The chain recombines TRBV10-3 with TRBJ1-1; 9 positions match TRBD1. Germline V lookup: CDR1 ENHRY, CDR2 SYGVKD. The CDR3 loop spans 15 amino acids. V lost 6 bases to trimming and J lost 2 bases; unmatched junction nucleotides: 7. For the CDR3, the DNA is TGTGCCATCAGCCAGGGGACAGGGAGAAACACTGAAGCTTTCTTT. This codes for CAISQGTGRNTEAFF.

The chain employs TRBV6-1 and TRBJ1-2; D is unresolved. Germline assignment: CDR1 MNHNS and CDR2 SASEGT. The CDR3 is made up of 13 amino acids. V shed 8 bases and J shed 3 bases, with 13 bases lying between them. In DNA, the CDR3 is TGTGCCAGCTGTAAAGGGCAGGACTATGGCTACACCTTC. Amino acid sequence: CASCKGQDYGYTF.

The chain uses TRBV9 and TRBJ2-3; D gene ambiguous. Trimming shortened V by 2 bases and J by 4 bases, and 11 bases separated the two germline ends. This CDR3 region has 14 residues. CDR1 SGDLS and CDR2 YYNGEE come from the germline V gene. The CDR3 region is CASSVGGIADTQYF. Written as DNA, the CDR3 is TGTGCCAGCAGCGTTGGCGGTATCGCAGATACGCAGTATTTT.

The genes are TRBV2 and TRBJ2-7; 9 nucleotides agree with TRBD1. V shed 6 bases and J 3 bases; nucleotides not matched to a gene: 6. The germline CDR1 and CDR2 sequences are SNHLY and FYNNEI. This CDR3 is 14 amino acids long. For the CDR3, the DNA is TGTGCCAGCAGGAAGGGGACAGGGAGCTACGAGCAGTACTTC. Its protein product is CASRKGTGSYEQYF.

This sequence joins TRBV5-1 and TRBJ1-2; 7 bases are a match to TRBD1. The CDR3 is 15 residues long. Per germline, CDR1 SGHRS and CDR2 YFSETQ. V was clipped by 4 bases and J by 5 bases; unmatched bases: 11. CDR3 protein: CASSLTPTGLYGYTF. In nucleotides, the CDR3 is TGCGCCAGCAGCCTCACTCCGACAGGGCTTTATGGCTACACCTTC.

This clone was observed at least ten times. This sample also contains other DNA sequences that code for the same CDR3. The J gene is TRBJ1-1, the V gene TRBV18; D possibly corresponds to TRBD1 (6 bases). The CDR3 contains 14 residues. Trimming removed 3 bases at V and 7 bases at J, with 15 bases between. CDR1 and CDR2 from the germline V gene are KGHSH and LQKENI. This chain's CDR3 is CASSPLGGGDEAFF. The CDR3 DNA is TGTGCCAGCTCACCGTTAGGCGGGGGCGATGAAGCTTTCTTT.

The genes are TRBV6-5 and TRBJ1-5, with a weak D call TRBD1 (5 bases). Trimming took off 6 bases at V and 3 bases at J, with 15 bases between the two ends. CDR3 length equals 15 residues. Per the germline V gene, CDR1 is MNHEY and CDR2 is SVGAGI. The CDR3 is CASRRSGGLNQPQHF. CDR3 nucleotides: TGTGCCAGCAGGCGTTCGGGGGGTCTCAATCAGCCCCAGCATTTT.

The chain has TRBV9 and TRBJ2-1; D is undetermined. This CDR3 is built from 18 residues. Trimming shortened V by 4 bases and J by 0 bases, and 20 bases separated the two germline ends. CDR1 and CDR2 (germline): SGDLS, YYNGEE. The CDR3 sequence: CASSPPLPLRSSYNEQFF. The CDR3 bases are TGTGCCAGCAGCCCCCCTCTACCACTCAGGAGCTCCTACAATGAGCAGTTCTTC.

This rearrangement joins TRBV7-9 to TRBJ2-5, with TRBD2 as a possible D gene (6 bases). V gave up 5 bases and J gave up 5 bases, with 12 bases separating them. Germline CDR1 SEHNR, CDR2 FQNEAQ (reference sequence). The CDR3 extends over 13 amino acids. The CDR3 spells CASSPGLVETQYF. Written as DNA, the CDR3 is TGTGCCAGCAGCCCGGGACTCGTGGAGACCCAGTACTTC.